There are many counts of the clone carrying this T cell receptor (beta chain). The sample belongs to a study of T-cell reconstitution after alpha-beta-depleted transplantation in children. V lost 0 bases, J lost 7 bases, and 8 bases stayed unmatched. Germline CDR1 DFQATT, CDR2 SNEGSKA (reference sequence). This CDR3 spans 14 amino acids. Unique molecular identifiers were used in preparing the TCRbeta library. Each CDR3 protein gets one entry after TCRdb re-called the PCR reads with MiXCR. Of hundreds of thousands of distinct CDR3 sequences listed, around 16% are singletons. This TCR came from a human donor who donated a stem cell graft to a child with acute myeloid leukemia. Sequencing was performed on PBMCs from the stem cell graft donor, taken from the stem cell graft. The chain uses TRBV20-1 and TRBJ2-5, with TRBD2 matching over 7 bases. The CDR3 here is CSARDRAGRLTQYF. CDR3 in DNA: TGCAGTGCTAGAGATAGAGCGGGGAGGCTGACCCAGTACTTC.